Listed below are T cell receptor beta chains from one sample, sequenced in a study of tumor-infiltrating lymphocytes in localized non-small cell lung cancer. The method was immunoSEQ multiplex PCR; TCRdb's version includes in-frame clones alone and lacks a portion of them. This table holds around 9,800 clones, approximately 82% found once. The sequencing input was lung tumor tissue. These receptors were collected from a human donor with non-small cell lung cancer. Each CDR3 is given with its conserved first and last residue. A D gene is named only where the DNA matches it firmly. Expanded clones are given a class, and other clones once, few, many or no size at all.

v_call	j_call	d_call	clone_size	cdr3_nt	cdr3_aa
TRBV7-8	TRBJ2-1	TRBD1	.	TGTGCCAGCAGCACCAACAGGGGTGAGCAGTTCTTC	CASSTNRGEQFF
TRBV19	TRBJ2-3	.	.	TGTGCCAGTAGTATGAGGGGTTTGAGGACAGATACGCAGTATTTT	CASSMRGLRTDTQYF
TRBV28	TRBJ1-5	.	.	TGTGCCAGCAGTCGGGGTCAGCCCCAGCATTTT	CASSRGQPQHF
TRBV7-8	TRBJ1-2	TRBD1	.	TGTGCCAGCAGCTTAGCGGGACAGGGGGCCTATGGCTACACCTTC	CASSLAGQGAYGYTF
TRBV7-2	TRBJ2-1	TRBD2	.	TGTGCCAGCAGCCCCCGGCCCGGGGGGGGGAACAATGAGCAGTTCTTC	CASSPRPGGGNNEQFF
TRBV7-2	TRBJ2-2	.	.	TGTGCCAGCAGCTTATTTGGGACCGGGGAGCTGTTTTTT	CASSLFGTGELFF
TRBV5-1	TRBJ1-2	.	.	TGCGCCAGCAGCTTGGGGGTTGGCTACACCTTC	CASSLGVGYTF
TRBV7-2	TRBJ1-2	.	.	TGTGCCAGCAGCTTCTATAGTGGAGGCTACACCTTC	CASSFYSGGYTF
TRBV10-3	TRBJ2-1	.	.	TGTGCCATCAGTGAGAAAACACTCAATGAGCAGTTCTTC	CAISEKTLNEQFF
TRBV11-3	TRBJ2-1	.	few	TGTGCCAGCAGCTTAGGGGACTCGGGGTCGTCCGGGCAGTTCTTC	CASSLGDSGSSGQFF
TRBV7-3	TRBJ2-3	.	.	TGTGCCAGCAGCCCTCGACCTCCGGGACCCGGGAGACCCACAGATACGCAGTATTTT	CASSPRPPGPGRPTDTQYF
TRBV14	TRBJ2-3	.	.	TGTGCCAGCAGCCAAGTCCTCCCGGGAAGGGCGGAGAGAGATACGCAGTATTTT	CASSQVLPGRAERDTQYF
TRBV6-5	TRBJ1-6	.	.	TGTGCCAGCAGGACCAGGGATTCACCCCTCCACTTT	CASRTRDSPLHF
TRBV5-1	TRBJ2-3	.	once	TGCGCCAGCAGCTGGAGGACCCAGAGCACAGATACGCAGTATTTT	CASSWRTQSTDTQYF
TRBV7-6	TRBJ2-3	TRBD2	.	TGTGCCAGCAGCTTAGGGGTCGGCGGGCTAGCGGGAGATCCTAGCACAGATACGCAGTATTTT	CASSLGVGGLAGDPSTDTQYF
TRBV6-6	TRBJ2-5	TRBD1	once	TGTGCCAGCAGGAACAGGGGGCGCGGAGAGACCCAGTACTTC	CASRNRGRGETQYF
TRBV11-1	TRBJ2-5	TRBD2	.	TGTGCCAGCAGCTTGGGAGGACTAGCGGGCGGGGGGGAGACCCAGTACTTC	CASSLGGLAGGGETQYF
TRBV6-1	TRBJ1-2	.	few	TGTGCCAGCAGACCTACGCAGAGATATGGCTACACCTTC	CASRPTQRYGYTF
TRBV7-9	TRBJ1-2	.	few	TGTGCCAGCAGCTTCCGGGACCTAAGAGGCTACACCTTC	CASSFRDLRGYTF
TRBV15	TRBJ2-3	.	.	TGTGCCACCAGCAGAGGGGTTTTAGCACAGTACAGCACAGATACGCAGTATTTT	CATSRGVLAQYSTDTQYF
TRBV27	TRBJ1-5	.	.	TGTGCCAGCAGTTTAAAGAGGCAGGGCGGGGTGGGCAATCAGCCCCAGCATTTT	CASSLKRQGGVGNQPQHF
TRBV6-1	TRBJ2-7	.	.	TGTGCCAGCAGTGAGTGGGACCACTACGAGCAGTACTTC	CASSEWDHYEQYF
TRBV7-9	TRBJ2-1	TRBD2	once	TGTGCCAGCAGCCTCGGGACTAGCGGGAGCAATGAGCAGTTCTTC	CASSLGTSGSNEQFF
TRBV6-1	TRBJ1-5	.	.	TGTGCCAGCAGTGAGGGGGCCCAGCATTTT	CASSEGAQHF
TRBV7-2	TRBJ2-1	.	.	TGTGCCAGCAGCCCACAGGCCGGGACATTCTCCTACAATGAGCAGTTCTTC	CASSPQAGTFSYNEQFF
TRBV4-2	TRBJ1-1	.	few	TGTGCCAGCAGCTTGGAGTGGATTACCACTGAAGCTTTCTTT	CASSLEWITTEAFF
TRBV7-3	TRBJ2-5	.	.	TGTGCCAGCAGCTTAGGGTCTGGTCAACCCCGAGAGACCCAGTACTTC	CASSLGSGQPRETQYF
TRBV29-1	TRBJ2-1	.	once	TGCAGCGTTGTTGGCAGCTATGAGCAGTTCTTC	CSVVGSYEQFF
TRBV4-2	TRBJ2-3	.	.	TGTGCCAGCAGTCAAGAGACTGGGCAGGGGAGCGATACGCAGTATTTT	CASSQETGQGSDTQYF
TRBV18	TRBJ1-5	.	.	TGTGCCAGCTCACCATATAAGGGGGTAGGAAGTCAGCCCCAGCATTTT	CASSPYKGVGSQPQHF
TRBV5-8	TRBJ1-5	.	.	TGTGCCAGCAGCTTCGGACAGCAAAATCAGCCCCAGCATTTT	CASSFGQQNQPQHF
TRBV19	TRBJ1-1	.	.	TGTGCCAGTAGTCCCCGGGTCTTGACGAACACTGAAGCTTTCTTT	CASSPRVLTNTEAFF
TRBV27	TRBJ2-7	TRBD2	.	TGTGCCAGCGGTTCCCCGAGGACTAGCGGGAGCTACGAGCAGTACTTC	CASGSPRTSGSYEQYF
TRBV10-2	TRBJ1-5	.	.	TGCGCCAGCAGTGAGGGGACCGGGGGGAATCAGCCCCAGCATTTT	CASSEGTGGNQPQHF
TRBV5-4	TRBJ2-5	TRBD1	.	TGTGCCAGCAGCACGCCGACAGGGCGGGAGACCCAGTACTTC	CASSTPTGRETQYF
TRBV13	TRBJ1-2	TRBD1	.	TGTGCCAGCAGCTTAGACAGGGGGCGAGGCTATGGCTACACCTTC	CASSLDRGRGYGYTF
TRBV7-3	TRBJ2-5	.	.	TGTGCCAGCAGCTTAAAAGGGGAGACCCAGTACTTC	CASSLKGETQYF
TRBV7-2	TRBJ2-1	.	.	TGTGCCAGCAGCTCGGGACCCTCGACCATGAATGAGCAGTTCTTC	CASSSGPSTMNEQFF
TRBV27	TRBJ1-1	TRBD1	.	TGTGCCAGCAGCAAACTCCGGGACAGGGTGAACACTGAAGCTTTCTTT	CASSKLRDRVNTEAFF
TRBV29-1	TRBJ1-1	.	.	TGCAGCGTTGAAAGGGACCCCGACCGGAACACTGAAGCTTTCTTT	CSVERDPDRNTEAFF
TRBV6-9	TRBJ1-2	.	.	TGTGCCAGCAGTTCCTCGGGGAGCTACACCTTC	CASSSSGSYTF
TRBV2	TRBJ1-5	.	.	TGTGCCAGCAGTGAAGCAGGCCGGGAGGAGCCCCAGCATTTT	CASSEAGREEPQHF
TRBV27	TRBJ1-2	TRBD1	once	TGTGCCAGCAGGACGACAGGGGCCGGCTATGGCTACACCTTC	CASRTTGAGYGYTF
TRBV7-2	TRBJ2-6	TRBD1	.	TGTGCCAGCAGCCCCCGGACAGGAGCTTACTCTGGGGCCAACGTCCTGACTTTC	CASSPRTGAYSGANVLTF
TRBV5-6	TRBJ2-5	.	once	TGTGCCAGCAGCTTGTACGGGAGACGTGAGACCCAGTACTTC	CASSLYGRRETQYF